These T cell receptor beta chains were read from a single sample in a study of CD8+ T cells in alopecia areata. Measured with immunoSEQ multiplex PCR; TCRdb has only the in-frame clones, and not every one. This repertoire shows 140,000 to 150,000 clones, about 90% found once; its top ten account for over 13%. This sample comprised CD8+ T cells sorted from blood, obtained at week 0. These receptors all come from a human donor with alopecia areata. The CDR3 runs from the conserved cysteine through the conserved F or W. Each record gives: V gene, D gene, clone size, J gene, CDR3 length, CDR3 protein, CDR3 DNA. The D gene is left open where the match is weak. For some rows the clone size is stated as once, few or many, or as a class when expanded; others skip it.

TRBV2	TRBD2	-	TRBJ2-2	17	CASSAVASGGITGELFF	TGTGCCAGCAGTGCCGTGGCTAGCGGGGGTATCACCGGGGAGCTGTTTTTT
TRBV15	-	-	TRBJ2-7	20	CATSRDWDGGGFPPNYEQYF	TGTGCCACCAGCAGAGATTGGGACGGGGGCGGCTTTCCCCCAAACTACGAGCAGTACTTC
TRBV27	-	-	TRBJ2-7	14	CASSFGNRRYEQYF	TGTGCCAGCAGTTTCGGAAACAGGAGATACGAGCAGTACTTC
TRBV2	TRBD2	-	TRBJ2-7	14	CASTGLGFPNEQYF	TGTGCCAGCACCGGACTAGGATTCCCCAACGAGCAGTACTTC
TRBV29-1	-	-	TRBJ2-7	12	CSVEQGSYEQYF	TGCAGCGTCGAACAGGGCTCTTACGAGCAGTACTTC
TRBV19	-	-	TRBJ2-4	14	CASAEGSLENIQYF	TGTGCCAGTGCGGAGGGCAGTTTGGAAAACATTCAGTACTTC
TRBV4-1	TRBD2	-	TRBJ2-1	17	CASSQDSVSGVYNEQFF	TGCGCCAGCAGCCAAGATTCGGTTAGCGGGGTCTACAATGAGCAGTTCTTC
TRBV7-8	-	-	TRBJ2-7	16	CASSFRQNNPSYEQYF	TGTGCCAGCAGCTTTCGACAGAACAATCCCTCCTACGAGCAGTACTTC
TRBV11-2	-	-	TRBJ1-4	12	CASSPRDEKLFF	TGTGCCAGCAGCCCAAGGGATGAAAAACTGTTTTTT
TRBV7-7	TRBD1	-	TRBJ2-7	13	CASSQQGAYEQYF	TGTGCTAGCAGCCAACAGGGGGCCTACGAGCAGTACTTC
TRBV7-9	-	-	TRBJ2-1	12	CASSFSFVEQFF	TGTGCCAGCAGCTTTAGCTTCGTTGAGCAGTTCTTC
TRBV9	-	-	TRBJ2-1	11	CASSVSNEQFF	TGTGCCAGCAGCGTTTCTAATGAGCAGTTCTTC
TRBV5-4	TRBD1	-	TRBJ2-3	14	CASSYSGGTDTQYF	TGTGCCAGCAGCTACTCAGGGGGTACAGATACGCAGTATTTT
TRBV7-3	-	-	TRBJ2-1	13	CASSSSPGDEQFF	TGTGCCAGCAGCTCCTCGCCTGGGGATGAGCAGTTCTTC
TRBV5-4	-	-	TRBJ2-1	12	CASSWGLNEQFF	TGTGCCAGCAGCTGGGGACTCAATGAGCAGTTCTTC
TRBV29-1	TRBD1	-	TRBJ2-7	15	CSVDGETGSTYEQYF	TGCAGCGTTGATGGAGAGACAGGGTCGACCTACGAGCAGTACTTC
TRBV9	-	-	TRBJ1-2	17	CASSVGGQIPPSYGYTF	TGTGCCAGCAGCGTAGGTGGACAGATCCCACCCAGCTATGGCTACACCTTC
TRBV5-1	TRBD1	-	TRBJ2-7	16	CASSLHPGQGINEQYF	TGCGCCAGCAGCTTGCACCCGGGACAGGGGATCAACGAGCAGTACTTC
TRBV10-3	TRBD1	-	TRBJ1-6	14	CAAYSGQYNSPLHF	TGTGCCGCGTATTCGGGACAGTATAATTCACCCCTCCACTTT
TRBV7-9	-	-	TRBJ1-1	11	CASSHGTEAFF	TGTGCCAGCAGCCATGGCACTGAAGCTTTCTTT
TRBV30	-	-	TRBJ2-7	13	CAWSLEGLYEQYF	TGTGCCTGGAGCCTGGAAGGACTTTACGAGCAGTACTTC
TRBV29-1	-	-	TRBJ2-1	13	CSVRDSELDEQFF	TGCAGCGTTCGGGACTCAGAACTGGATGAGCAGTTCTTC
TRBV19	-	-	TRBJ1-2	13	CASSIEGLYGYTF	TGTGCCAGTAGTATAGAAGGGCTTTATGGCTACACCTTC
TRBV27	TRBD1	once	TRBJ2-2	19	CASSFTQFPGQVPGGELFF	TGTGCCAGCAGTTTTACCCAATTCCCGGGACAGGTGCCCGGCGGGGAGCTGTTTTTT
TRBV11-2	TRBD2	-	TRBJ2-1	16	CASSLTSGIQQGEQFF	TGTGCCAGCAGCTTGACTAGCGGGATTCAACAGGGTGAGCAGTTCTTC
TRBV10-3	TRBD1	few	TRBJ2-5	19	CAISNEGDRELPEEETQYF	TGTGCCATCAGTAATGAGGGGGACAGGGAGTTACCCGAAGAAGAGACCCAGTACTTC
TRBV11-2	-	-	TRBJ2-7	11	CASSSPYEQYF	TGTGCCAGCAGCTCTCCGTACGAGCAGTACTTC
TRBV11-2	-	once	TRBJ1-1	15	CASIPPGQLNTEAFF	TGTGCCAGCATCCCCCCCGGACAGCTGAACACTGAAGCTTTCTTT
TRBV5-8	TRBD2	-	TRBJ2-3	18	CASSLGLAGAVASDTQYF	TGTGCCAGCAGCTTAGGACTAGCGGGAGCTGTTGCATCAGATACGCAGTATTTT
TRBV2	-	-	TRBJ2-1	14	CASSDFQVQWEQFF	TGTGCCAGCAGTGACTTCCAGGTCCAATGGGAGCAGTTCTTC
TRBV29-1	-	-	TRBJ2-1	16	CSVGGSYGLTYNEQFF	TGCAGCGTTGGGGGTAGTTATGGCCTGACCTACAATGAGCAGTTCTTC
TRBV7-3	TRBD2	-	TRBJ2-1	15	CASSRLAGDYNEQFF	TGTGCCAGCAGCCGACTAGCGGGAGACTACAATGAGCAGTTCTTC
TRBV9	-	-	TRBJ1-1	8	CASSEAFF	TGTGCCAGCTCTGAAGCTTTCTTT
TRBV29-1	TRBD1	-	TRBJ1-2	14	CSVEWTGGFYGYTF	TGCAGCGTTGAGTGGACAGGGGGATTCTATGGCTACACCTTC
TRBV7-9	TRBD2	once	TRBJ2-3	15	CASSFRGRLSDTQYF	TGTGCCAGCAGCTTTCGCGGGAGGCTGTCAGATACGCAGTATTTT
TRBV27	-	-	TRBJ2-7	15	CASSLGGLGRTEQYF	TGTGCCAGCAGTTTAGGTGGGCTGGGGAGAACGGAGCAGTACTTC
TRBV29-1	-	-	TRBJ2-3	10	CSVVGDTQYF	TGCAGCGTTGTGGGGGATACGCAGTATTTT
TRBV9	TRBD1	-	TRBJ1-2	15	CASSAQPGQGYGYTF	TGTGCCAGCAGCGCCCAGCCGGGACAGGGCTATGGCTACACCTTC
TRBV11-2	TRBD1	-	TRBJ2-2	18	CASSKTPGTGANTGELFF	TGTGCCAGCAGCAAGACCCCCGGGACAGGGGCCAACACCGGGGAGCTGTTTTTT
TRBV7-9	-	-	TRBJ2-1	13	CASSPSSYNEQFF	TGTGCCAGCAGCCCGAGCTCCTACAATGAGCAGTTCTTC
TRBV4-1	TRBD1	-	TRBJ2-2	18	CASSPHLKGGTRTGELFF	TGCGCCAGCAGCCCCCATCTCAAAGGGGGCACGCGCACCGGGGAGCTGTTTTTT
TRBV7-9	TRBD2	-	TRBJ2-7	12	CASSLGLAEQYF	TGTGCCAGCAGCTTGGGACTAGCGGAGCAGTACTTC
TRBV4-1	-	few	TRBJ2-7	13	CASSQEIVYEQYF	TGCGCCAGCAGCCAAGAAATTGTCTACGAGCAGTACTTC
TRBV21-1	-	-	TRBJ1-5	19	CASSKALGTVYDSNQPQHF	TGTGCCAGCAGCAAAGCGCTTGGGACAGTTTATGATAGCAATCAGCCCCAGCATTTT
TRBV7-3	-	-	TRBJ2-3	13	CASSLTSSDTQYF	TGTGCCAGCAGCTTAACTAGTTCAGATACGCAGTATTTT
TRBV7-9	-	-	TRBJ2-1	17	CASSLVVSEMSYNEQFF	TGTGCCAGCAGCTTAGTAGTTAGCGAGATGTCCTACAATGAGCAGTTCTTC
TRBV11-1	-	-	TRBJ2-1	16	CASSWRGDPIYNEQFF	TGTGCCAGCAGCTGGAGGGGGGACCCTATTTACAATGAGCAGTTCTTC
TRBV4-1	TRBD2	-	TRBJ2-1	16	CASTAIGLAGGNEQFF	TGCGCCAGCACGGCCATAGGACTAGCGGGAGGCAATGAGCAGTTCTTC
TRBV5-1	TRBD1	once	TRBJ2-7	14	CASSFRTGAYEQYF	TGCGCCAGCAGCTTTAGGACAGGGGCTTACGAGCAGTACTTC
TRBV4-1	TRBD2	-	TRBJ2-7	16	CASSQEMGLVASEQYF	TGCGCCAGCAGCCAAGAAATGGGACTAGTCGCTTCCGAGCAGTACTTC
TRBV13	-	-	TRBJ2-1	16	CASSPGDRPLYNEQFF	TGTGCCAGCAGCCCGGGGGATAGACCCCTCTACAATGAGCAGTTCTTC
TRBV30	TRBD2	-	TRBJ2-2	16	CAWSLSGRALSGELFF	TGTGCCTGGAGTTTAAGCGGGAGGGCCCTCAGCGGGGAGCTGTTTTTT
TRBV30	-	-	TRBJ2-7	13	CAWSWGFRYEQYF	TGTGCCTGGAGTTGGGGATTTCGATACGAGCAGTACTTC
TRBV11-2	-	-	TRBJ2-1	15	CASSLDRLVGDEQFF	TGTGCCAGCAGCTTAGATCGACTAGTAGGGGATGAGCAGTTCTTC
TRBV29-1	-	-	TRBJ2-1	16	CSVEYVQVSSYNEQFF	TGCAGCGTTGAATACGTACAAGTTAGTAGTTACAATGAGCAGTTCTTC
TRBV30	TRBD2	-	TRBJ2-1	16	CAWSQEAGGPLNEQFF	TGTGCCTGGAGTCAGGAAGCGGGAGGGCCTTTGAATGAGCAGTTCTTC
TRBV27	TRBD1	-	TRBJ1-2	13	CASSSGQGAGYTF	TGTGCCAGCAGCTCGGGACAGGGGGCCGGCTACACCTTC